This T cell receptor (beta chain) was captured by sequencing in a study of blood T cells in healthy people across ages. Sample-barcoded 5' priming and a J-beta primer mix drove a second PCR of about 6 to 12 cycles. TCRdb used MiXCR to reprocess the 5' RACE reads, holding one entry per CDR3 protein. The sample consists of about 800,000 distinct CDR3 sequences, less than 60% of them appearing once. The CDR3 is 13 amino acids. CDR1 SQVTM and CDR2 ANQGSEA come from the germline V gene. V dropped 6 bases and J dropped 8 bases, with 19 bases sitting between them. The chain has TRBV29-1 and TRBJ1-2, with D tentatively TRBD1 (6 bases). The sequence was collected from an older man in good health. Sequencing was done on a sample of blood. The chain's CDR3 is CSVRGGGSRGYTF. CDR3 coding DNA: TGCAGCGTCCGAGGCGGGGGCAGCCGGGGCTACACCTTC. The complete variable domain, with remaining parts taken from reference TRBV29-1 and TRBJ1-2, reads SAVISQKPSRDICQRGTSLTIQCQVDSQVTMMFWYRQQPGQSLTLIATANQGSEATYESGFVIDKFPISRPNLTFSTLTVSNMSPEDSSIYLCSVRGGGSRGYTFGSGTRLTVV.